Detailed here is one T cell receptor (beta chain). Clones were read by immunoSEQ multiplex PCR, and TCRdb kept only the in-frame ones, dropping some. The sample carries about 11,000 clones, roughly 85% recorded once. This record belongs to a study of follicular helper T cells after annual influenza vaccination. Study-level information: After each seasonal flu vaccination, blood came on days 0, 7 and 28. For some subjects, blood spans the 2013-2014, 2014-2015 and 2015-2016 annual vaccinations.

V lost 6 bases and J lost 0; bases outside the gene matches: 8. Per the germline V gene, CDR1 is ENHRY and CDR2 is SYGVKD. This CDR3 has 15 residues. The clonotype originates from an adult who received the influenza vaccine. The chain has TRBV10-3 and TRBJ2-7, with 7 bases matching TRBD1. The sequencing here drew on CXCR5- memory CD4+ T cells sorted from blood, taken 6 weeks after influenza vaccination. For the CDR3, the DNA is TGTGCCATCAGGGGGGACAGCCTATACTCCTACGAGCAGTACTTC. Translated, it gives CAIRGDSLYSYEQYF.